The 23 T cell receptor beta chains given below trace back to one sample, sequenced in a study of T cell changes during pregnancy in multiple sclerosis. Profiling relied on immunoSEQ multiplex PCR, and the TCRdb table lists in-frame clones only, not all of them. The sample includes about 42,000 clones, 91% of them seen just once. The sample here was CD4+ T cells from peripheral blood mononuclear cells, taken before pregnancy. The receptor set was obtained from a female donor with multiple sclerosis, enrolled in a pregnancy study.

This chain links TRBV7-9 with TRBJ1-5; no firm D call. This CDR3 comprises 17 residues. V dropped 4 bases and J dropped 3 bases, with 19 bases sitting between them. Germline CDR1 SEHNR, CDR2 FQNEAQ (reference sequence). The CDR3: CASSYNRGTATNQPQHF. CDR3 sequence (DNA): TGTGCCAGCAGCTACAACCGTGGAACAGCTACCAATCAGCCCCAGCATTTT.

V gene TRBV7-9 combines with J gene TRBJ2-6; 7 bases fit TRBD2. The CDR3 consists of 16 residues. V lost 0 bases to trimming and J lost 2 bases; unmatched junction nucleotides: 1. Germline lookup yields CDR1 SEHNR and CDR2 FQNEAQ (reference sequence). Written as DNA, the CDR3 is TGTGCCAGCAGCTTAGCCAGCGGGGCTGGGGCCAACGTCCTGACTTTC. Its protein product is CASSLASGAGANVLTF.

This chain uses TRBV18 with TRBJ2-7; D remains ambiguous. Trimming left V 8 bases short and J 2 bases short, with 16 bases between. Germline V gene lookup returns CDR1 KGHSH and CDR2 LQKENI. The CDR3 runs to 14 residues. CDR3 in amino acids: CASRNLASAYEQYF. The CDR3 DNA follows: TGTGCCAGCCGCAACTTAGCCTCAGCCTACGAGCAGTACTTC. Filled out from reference TRBV18 and TRBJ2-7, the complete variable domain reads NAGVMQNPRHLVRRRGQEARLRCSPMKGHSHVYWYRQLPEEGLKFMVYLQKENIIDESGMPKERFSAEFPKEGPSILRIQQVVRGDSAAYFCASRNLASAYEQYFGPGTRLTVT.

The chain links TRBV9 to TRBJ1-1; maybe TRBD1 (6 bases). This CDR3 has 14 residues. The germline V gene has CDR1 SGDLS and CDR2 YYNGEE. Trimming took 5 bases from V and 1 from J, leaving 12 bases between them. The CDR3 here is CASSGRQANTEAFF. The CDR3 DNA is TGTGCCAGCAGTGGTCGACAGGCGAACACTGAAGCTTTCTTT.

The V gene is TRBV2, the J gene TRBJ1-1; the D is unclear. The CDR3 consists of 15 residues. V shed 6 bases and J shed 5 bases, with 19 bases lying between them. Germline assignment: CDR1 SNHLY and CDR2 FYNNEI. The CDR3 bases are TGTGCCAGCAGGCGGTCCACTGAATACGTGACTGAAGCTTTCTTT. This codes for CASRRSTEYVTEAFF.

The rearrangement uses TRBV28 and TRBJ1-2, with 7 bases identical to TRBD1. The V gene's germline CDR1 is MDHEN and CDR2 SYDVKM. The V and J ends lost 6 bases and 6 bases, in that order; junction bases with no gene match: 7. The CDR3 totals 13 residues. The CDR3 nucleotides read TGTGCCAGCAGGCCCACAGGGGAAGATGGCTACACCTTC. It translates to CASRPTGEDGYTF.

V is TRBV5-5 and J is TRBJ2-3, with D uncertain. Looked up from germline, CDR1 is SGHKS and CDR2 is YYEKEE (reference sequence). Trimming stripped 7 bases from V and 0 bases from J, with 15 bases between. There are 15 residues in the CDR3. The chain's CDR3 is CASGRLRTSTDTQYF. The CDR3 DNA is TGTGCCAGCGGGCGCTTGCGAACGAGCACAGATACGCAGTATTTT.

This chain connects TRBV23-1 to TRBJ1-6; 9 nucleotides line up with TRBD1. TRBV23-1 is annotated as an ORF whose role is uncertain. The ends lost 4 bases at V and 1 base at J; junction bases unmatched: 26. CDR3 length equals 24 residues. The CDR3 is CASSLIPGNRGLGGGRSYNSPLHF. CDR3 sequence (DNA): TGCGCCAGCAGTCTTATACCCGGGAACAGGGGGCTCGGGGGGGGGAGGTCCTATAATTCACCCCTCCACTTT.

This clone was found a few times. The chain combines TRBV30 with TRBJ1-1, with 7 bases identical to TRBD1. V trimming: 8 bases; J trimming: 3 bases; junction bases outside the gene matches: 6. Germline CDR1 GTSNPN, CDR2 SVGIG (reference sequence). The CDR3 length is 12 residues. The CDR3 here is CAGGGEDTEAFF. The CDR3 DNA reads as TGTGCCGGAGGGGGCGAGGACACTGAAGCTTTCTTT.

This clone was observed a handful of times. V is TRBV15 and J is TRBJ1-1; TRBD1 is a possible D gene (6 bases). CDR1 is LNHNV, CDR2 YYDKDF, per germline (reference sequence). The CDR3 sequence is 15 residues long. V was shortened by 5 bases and J by 1 base, with 14 bases between the two germline ends. The CDR3 DNA reads TGTGCCACCAGCCGGGGGGGGGCCTCGAACACTGAAGCTTTCTTT. Its translation: CATSRGGASNTEAFF.

The chain carries TRBV19 and TRBJ2-7; D may be TRBD2 (5 bases). Trimming stripped 5 bases from V and 2 bases from J, with 13 bases between. This CDR3 has 14 amino acids. The germline CDR1 and CDR2 sequences are LNHDA and SQIVND (reference sequence). In DNA form, the CDR3 reads TGTGCCAGTAGTGCCCCCGGACTCACCTACGAGCAGTACTTC. It is translated as CASSAPGLTYEQYF.

V usage is TRBV2 and J usage is TRBJ2-3, with 8 bases aligning to TRBD2. Germline values: CDR1 SNHLY, CDR2 FYNNEI. V was clipped by 3 bases and J by 1 base; unmatched bases: 3. This CDR3 contains 15 residues. This chain's CDR3 is CASSDGRGGTDTQYF. CDR3 DNA sequence: TGTGCCAGCAGTGATGGGCGGGGGGGCACAGATACGCAGTATTTT.

This clone was observed once. The chain combines TRBV7-2 with TRBJ1-1; no clear D gene. With 3 bases removed from V and 4 bases from J, the gap between germline ends came to 12 bases. The germline CDR1 and CDR2 sequences are SGHTA and FQGNSA. The CDR3 covers 14 residues. The CDR3 bases are TGTGCCAGCAGCTTTAACTACCCTCTCACTGAAGCTTTCTTT. Protein product: CASSFNYPLTEAFF.

Written as DNA, the CDR3 is TGTGCCAGCAGACTAGCGGGGGGCACAGATACGCAGTATTTT. Amino acids: CASRLAGGTDTQYF. This chain uses TRBV2 with TRBJ2-3; 11 positions match TRBD2. The V gene's germline CDR1 is SNHLY and CDR2 FYNNEI. This CDR3 contains 14 residues. J gave up 1 base and V 6 bases, and 0 bases lay outside the gene matches.

The chain has TRBV4-3 and TRBJ1-4; TRBD1 might be the D (6 bases). V dropped 0 bases and J dropped 2 bases, with 13 bases sitting between them. The CDR3 contains 17 residues. Looked up from germline, CDR1 is LGHNA and CDR2 is YSLEER. The CDR3 DNA follows: TGCGCCAGCAGCCAAGAAAAGGGGGTAACGACTAATGAAAAACTGTTTTTT. Translating it yields CASSQEKGVTTNEKLFF.

The rearrangement uses TRBV5-1 and TRBJ2-7; tentatively, D is TRBD1 (5 bases). The germline CDR1 and CDR2 sequences are SGHRS and YFSETQ. The CDR3 loop spans 13 amino acids. V dropped 4 bases and J dropped 3 bases, with 11 bases sitting between them. The CDR3 region is CASSMSDNYEQYF. For the CDR3, the DNA is TGCGCCAGCAGCATGTCGGACAACTACGAGCAGTACTTC.

This clone was seen once. The chain has TRBV27 and TRBJ1-5; D might be TRBD1 (6 bases). The V gene's germline CDR1 is MNHEY and CDR2 SMNVEV (reference sequence). The V and J ends lost 3 bases and 5 bases respectively, with 11 bases between them. This CDR3 is 14 amino acids long. In DNA form, the CDR3 reads TGTGCCAGCAGTTTTAGGGGGGGTGATCAGCCCCAGCATTTT. Encoded protein: CASSFRGGDQPQHF.

In this sample, this clone turned up once. This chain's CDR3 is CASSPVSSGGNTGELFF. DNA of the CDR3: TGTGCCAGCTCACCGGTCTCTAGCGGGGGAAACACCGGGGAGCTGTTTTTT. The rearrangement uses TRBV18 and TRBJ2-2, with 10 nucleotides matching TRBD2. V lost 3 bases to trimming and J lost 2 bases; unmatched junction nucleotides: 6. This CDR3 is built from 17 residues. Germline CDR1 KGHSH, CDR2 LQKENI.

This clone was observed once. This rearrangement joins TRBV4-3 to TRBJ2-3, with D possibly TRBD2 on 5 matching bases. Germline lookup yields CDR1 LGHNA and CDR2 YSLEER. V was shortened by 0 bases and J by 3 bases, with 10 bases between the two germline ends. CDR3 length: 15 amino acids. The CDR3 sequence: CASSQDEGGTDTQYF. CDR3 bases: TGCGCCAGCAGCCAAGATGAGGGCGGGACAGATACGCAGTATTTT.

The V and J genes are TRBV11-3 and TRBJ2-1; a weak D match, TRBD2 (6 bases). The CDR3 consists of 15 residues. Trimming shortened V by 5 bases and J by 6 bases, and 17 bases separated the two germline ends. Germline-derived CDR1 and CDR2 are SGHNT and YENEEA. The CDR3 region is CASSPGGLAANEQFF. The DNA of the CDR3 is TGTGCCAGCAGCCCCGGGGGTCTTGCGGCCAATGAGCAGTTCTTC.

CDR3 residues: CASSLFERGSNNEQFF. The CDR3 DNA sequence: TGTGCCAGCAGTTTATTTGAGCGGGGGAGTAACAATGAGCAGTTCTTC. The chain carries TRBV28 and TRBJ2-1, with 8 bases identical to TRBD2. Germline V gives CDR1 MDHEN, CDR2 SYDVKM. The CDR3 sequence is 16 residues long. V dropped 1 base and J dropped 5; count of bases not matched to a gene: 7.

The chain is built from TRBV6-5 and TRBJ2-3; TRBD2 is a possible D gene (6 bases). V was trimmed by 6 bases and J by 3 bases, leaving 10 bases between them. The CDR3 is 13 amino acids. Germline V gives CDR1 MNHEY, CDR2 SVGAGI. CDR3 residues: CASRPGGTDTQYF. CDR3 in DNA: TGTGCCAGCAGGCCTGGGGGGACAGATACGCAGTATTTT.

The CDR3 here is CASREGAGYGYTF. Written as DNA, the CDR3 is TGTGCCAGCAGAGAGGGGGCAGGGTATGGCTACACCTTC. The chain has TRBV7-9 and TRBJ1-2; 7 positions agree with TRBD1. The V gene's germline CDR1 is SEHNR and CDR2 FQNEAQ (reference sequence). Trimming took 6 bases from V and 5 from J; bases not matched to a gene: 6. This CDR3 contains 13 residues.